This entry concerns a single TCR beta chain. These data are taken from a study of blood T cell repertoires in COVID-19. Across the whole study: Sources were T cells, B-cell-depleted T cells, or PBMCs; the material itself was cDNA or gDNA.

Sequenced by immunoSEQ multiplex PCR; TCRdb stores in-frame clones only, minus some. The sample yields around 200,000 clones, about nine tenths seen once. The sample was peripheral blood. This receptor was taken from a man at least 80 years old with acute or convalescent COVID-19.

The CDR3 DNA sequence: TGTGCCAGCAGCTTAACTGGACAGTTGAACACTGAAGCTTTCTTT. Amino acids: CASSLTGQLNTEAFF. The rearrangement uses TRBV7-3 and TRBJ1-1, with a possible D match to TRBD1 (6 bases). The CDR3 runs 15 residues. Germline-derived CDR1 and CDR2 are SGHTA and FQGTGA. Trimming shortened V by 0 bases and J by 0 bases, and 8 bases separated the two germline ends.